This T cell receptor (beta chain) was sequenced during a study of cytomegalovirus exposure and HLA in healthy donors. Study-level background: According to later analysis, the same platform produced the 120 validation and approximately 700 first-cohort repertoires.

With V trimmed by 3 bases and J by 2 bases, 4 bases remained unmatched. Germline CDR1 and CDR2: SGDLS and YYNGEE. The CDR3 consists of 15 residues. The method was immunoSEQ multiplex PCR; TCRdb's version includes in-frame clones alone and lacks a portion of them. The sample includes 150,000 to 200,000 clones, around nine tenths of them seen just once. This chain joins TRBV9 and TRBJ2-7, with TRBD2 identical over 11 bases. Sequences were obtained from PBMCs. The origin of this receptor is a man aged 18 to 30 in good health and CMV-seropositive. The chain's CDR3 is CASSAGTSGTYEQYF. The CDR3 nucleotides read TGTGCCAGCAGCGCCGGGACTAGCGGTACCTACGAGCAGTACTTC.